This T cell receptor beta chain is from a study of blood T cells in healthy people across ages. This CDR3 has 17 amino acids. The ends were cut back, 0 bases at V and 2 bases at J, with 15 bases in the middle. Germline CDR1 is MNHEY and CDR2 is SVGAGI. This clonotype came up many times. Its antigen remains unidentified. Primed by a sample-barcoded 5' primer and a J-beta primer mix, a second PCR proceeded for 7 to 11 cycles. TCRdb re-called the 5' RACE reads through MiXCR, storing one row per CDR3 protein. This sample has about 580,000 distinct CDR3 sequences, with around 50% found just once. The study, taken as a whole, reports: Age showed a roughly linear inverse relationship with TCR beta diversity per million T cells. Naive T cell percentage by flow cytometry tracked strongly with beta diversity. Naive and antigen-experienced cells were not separated, limiting conclusive comparison.

This clonotype originated in a man of 80 years or more in good health. The chain is built from TRBV6-5 and TRBJ2-3; D possibly matches TRBD1 or TRBD2 (7 bases each). The sequenced sample consisted of blood. In nucleotides, the CDR3 is TGTGCCAGCAGTTACTCGGGCAGGGGGGGGCTCACAGATACGCAGTATTTT. It is translated as CASSYSGRGGLTDTQYF.